This T cell receptor beta chain is drawn from a study of tumor-infiltrating lymphocytes in primary liver carcinoma. The count of this clonotype is one. A primer in the constant region served to generate TCR beta cDNA from approximately 450 ng of total RNA. Modified slightly, ARM-PCR produced TCR beta libraries over three nested multiplex PCR rounds. The study ran its first two PCR rounds for around 9 cycles each, using TRBV1-TRBV30 forward primers and a C-beta reverse primer. TCRdb reprocessed the multiplex PCR reads with MiXCR, giving one entry per CDR3 protein. Of just over 300,000 distinct CDR3 sequences listed, approximately 58% are singletons. This CDR3 contains 14 residues. The V gene's germline CDR1 is MNHNY and CDR2 SVGAGI (reference sequence). V was clipped by 4 bases and J by 5 bases; unmatched bases: 4. In addition to blood RNA drawn from unsorted whole blood, germline DNA was extracted. Treatment-naive at the time, the patients had chronic HBV infection.

The sequence derives from a woman in her 30s with primary liver carcinoma and hepatitis B virus infection. Sequences were obtained from peripheral blood. The rearrangement uses TRBV6-6 and TRBJ2-5; 10 positions agree with TRBD1. The CDR3 DNA sequence: TGTGCCAGCAGTTGGACAGGGGGGAGGGAGACCCAGTACTTC. Protein product: CASSWTGGRETQYF.